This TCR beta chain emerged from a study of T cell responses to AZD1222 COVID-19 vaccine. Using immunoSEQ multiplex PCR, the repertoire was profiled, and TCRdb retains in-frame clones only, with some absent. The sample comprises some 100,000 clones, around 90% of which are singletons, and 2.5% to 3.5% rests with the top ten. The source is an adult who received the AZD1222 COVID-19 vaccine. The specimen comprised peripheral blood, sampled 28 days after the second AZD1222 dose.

The CDR3 DNA follows: TGTGCCAGCAGGCTCGGACAGGGTAACAATTCACCCCTCCACTTT. Translated: CASRLGQGNNSPLHF. This chain uses TRBV28 with TRBJ1-6, with 8 bases aligning to TRBD1. Germline CDR1 reads MDHEN; CDR2 reads SYDVKM. This CDR3 has 15 amino acids. V trimming: 6 bases; J trimming: 7 bases; junction bases outside the gene matches: 8.